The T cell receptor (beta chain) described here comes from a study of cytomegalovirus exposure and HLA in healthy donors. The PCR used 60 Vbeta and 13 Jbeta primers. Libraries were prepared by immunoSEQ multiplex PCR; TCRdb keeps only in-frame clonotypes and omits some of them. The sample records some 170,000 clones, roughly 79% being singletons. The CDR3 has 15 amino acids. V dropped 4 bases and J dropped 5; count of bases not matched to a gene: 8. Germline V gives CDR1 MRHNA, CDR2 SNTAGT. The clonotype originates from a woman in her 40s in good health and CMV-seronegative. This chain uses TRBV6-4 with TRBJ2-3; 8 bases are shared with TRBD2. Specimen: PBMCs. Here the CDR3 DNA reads TGTGCCAGCAGTGTCCGAGCGGGAGTCGGAGATACGCAGTATTTT. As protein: CASSVRAGVGDTQYF.